A selection of T cell receptor beta chains follows, all from one sample in a study of OX40 agonist ivuxolimab in advanced cancers. Sequencing used immunoSEQ multiplex PCR; TCRdb keeps in-frame clones, though not all of them. The data hold tens of thousands of clones, with over 65% observed a single time. The starting material was CD4+ or CD8+ T cells sorted from blood, obtained in a trial of the OX40 agonist ivuxolimab. The receptor source for this set is an adult with an advanced solid tumor such as melanoma, head and neck, liver or kidney cancer. Both conserved end residues are part of each CDR3. Each record gives: J gene, D gene, clone size, V gene, CDR3 protein, CDR3 DNA. A D gene is named only where the DNA matches it firmly. The size field is filled for only some rows; it gives once, few, many or a size class.

>TRBJ2-6|TRBD1|NA|TRBV2
CASSGQGSGANVLTF
TGTGCCAGCAGTGGACAGGGCTCTGGGGCCAACGTCCTGACTTTC
>TRBJ2-3|NA|NA|TRBV13
CASSSRSTSDTQYF
TGTGCCAGCAGCTCAAGGTCAACCTCAGATACGCAGTATTTT
>TRBJ1-1|NA|NA|TRBV19
CASSYPVVGTEAFF
TGTGCCAGTAGTTATCCGGTTGTTGGGACTGAAGCTTTCTTT
>TRBJ2-3|TRBD1|NA|TRBV28
CASSPGTVDDTQYF
TGTGCCAGCAGTCCCGGGACAGTAGACGATACGCAGTATTTT
>TRBJ1-4|TRBD1|NA|TRBV5-4
CASSPDRGSYEKLFF
TGTGCCAGCAGCCCGGACAGGGGGTCGTATGAAAAACTGTTTTTT
>TRBJ2-4|NA|NA|TRBV6-5
CASSFPPRGANIQYF
TGTGCCAGCAGTTTCCCCCCCCGAGGGGCAAACATTCAGTACTTC
>TRBJ1-1|NA|once|TRBV5-1
CASRIGDNTEAFF
TGCGCCAGCAGAATCGGAGATAACACTGAAGCTTTCTTT
>TRBJ2-5|NA|NA|TRBV7-9
CASSAMGVRETQYF
TGTGCCAGCAGCGCCATGGGGGTGCGAGAGACCCAGTACTTC
>TRBJ2-3|NA|few|TRBV9
CASSVDTRTDTQYF
TGTGCCAGCAGCGTAGACACCCGCACAGATACGCAGTATTTT
>TRBJ1-5|NA|NA|TRBV11-2
CASSLMGGPNQPQHF
TGTGCCAGCAGCTTAATGGGGGGGCCCAATCAGCCCCAGCATTTT
>TRBJ1-2|NA|once|TRBV6-5
CASSSGAYYGYTF
TGTGCCAGCAGTTCAGGGGCCTACTATGGCTACACCTTC
>TRBJ1-2|NA|NA|TRBV18
CASSPGYGYTF
TGTGCCAGCTCCCCAGGCTATGGCTACACCTTC
>TRBJ2-7|TRBD2|NA|TRBV2
CASRSGVTSTHEQYF
TGTGCCAGCAGAAGCGGGGTGACGTCGACCCACGAGCAGTACTTC
>TRBJ1-6|TRBD1|NA|TRBV4-2
CASSQDAKEWTGSSPLHF
TGTGCCAGCAGCCAAGATGCTAAGGAATGGACAGGGTCTTCACCCCTCCACTTT
>TRBJ2-2|NA|NA|TRBV7-6
CASSLGGGTNTGELFF
TGTGCCAGCAGCTTAGGAGGAGGGACGAACACCGGGGAGCTGTTTTTT
>TRBJ2-2|TRBD2|few|TRBV25-1
CASSGGLAGTGELFF
TGTGCCAGCAGTGGGGGACTAGCGGGCACCGGGGAGCTGTTTTTT
>TRBJ2-2|TRBD1|NA|TRBV6-5
CASRRDRGRPGELFF
TGTGCCAGCAGACGGGACAGGGGGCGCCCCGGGGAGCTGTTTTTT
>TRBJ1-5|NA|NA|TRBV7-2
CASKQDPGSNQPQHF
TGTGCCAGTAAACAGGATCCGGGCAGCAATCAGCCCCAGCATTTT
>TRBJ1-6|NA|NA|TRBV11-2
CASSLVFAGGDSPLHF
TGTGCCAGCAGCTTAGTGTTTGCGGGGGGGGATTCACCCCTCCACTTT
>TRBJ2-2|TRBD1|NA|TRBV5-1
CASSLGQGLTGELFF
TGCGCCAGCAGCCTGGGACAGGGGCTTACCGGGGAGCTGTTTTTT
>TRBJ2-3|TRBD1|NA|TRBV9
CASSSSPRVGQGADTQYF
TGTGCCAGCAGCTCCTCCCCTAGGGTCGGGCAGGGGGCGGATACGCAGTATTTT
>TRBJ1-2|NA|NA|TRBV18
CASSPGLQGGYTF
TGTGCCAGCTCACCCGGGCTCCAGGGTGGCTACACCTTC
>TRBJ2-7|NA|once|TRBV4-3
CASSQLPGSGAYEQYF
TGCGCCAGCAGCCAACTACCCGGGTCGGGCGCCTACGAGCAGTACTTC
>TRBJ1-2|NA|NA|TRBV4-3
CASSQDAGSKYGYTF
TGCGCCAGCAGCCAAGATGCGGGCTCGAAGTATGGCTACACCTTC
>TRBJ1-1|TRBD1|few|TRBV27
CASSTRQGRANTEAFF
TGTGCCAGCAGTACCCGACAGGGACGGGCGAACACTGAAGCTTTCTTT
>TRBJ2-3|NA|NA|TRBV7-9
CASSRTATSTDTQYF
TGTGCCAGCAGCCGGACGGCCACTAGCACAGATACGCAGTATTTT
>TRBJ1-2|TRBD1|NA|TRBV19
CASSSTGVHNYGYTF
TGTGCCAGTAGTTCTACAGGGGTCCATAACTATGGCTACACCTTC
>TRBJ1-1|NA|few|TRBV19
CASSMGYRPVNTEAFF
TGTGCCAGTAGTATGGGGTACAGACCCGTTAACACTGAAGCTTTCTTT
>TRBJ2-5|TRBD1|NA|TRBV5-1
CASSLGMGQGNSETQYF
TGCGCCAGCAGCTTGGGAATGGGACAGGGCAACTCAGAGACCCAGTACTTC
>TRBJ2-7|TRBD1|NA|TRBV6-6
CASSYSGTAYEQYF
TGTGCCAGCAGTTACTCCGGGACAGCCTACGAGCAGTACTTC
>TRBJ1-2|NA|NA|TRBV19
CAVGRTNYGYTF
TGTGCCGTCGGGCGGACAAACTATGGCTACACCTTC
>TRBJ1-5|NA|NA|TRBV28
CASSLLRGARNQPQHF
TGTGCCAGCAGCCTCTTAAGGGGGGCGAGGAATCAGCCCCAGCATTTT
>TRBJ1-5|NA|NA|TRBV7-2
CASSHQGRADQPQHF
TGTGCCAGCAGCCACCAAGGGAGGGCAGATCAGCCCCAGCATTTT
>TRBJ2-5|NA|NA|TRBV15
CATSSLGQKETQYF
TGTGCCACCAGCAGTCTCGGGCAGAAAGAGACCCAGTACTTC
>TRBJ2-7|NA|NA|TRBV19
CASSGGGSYEQYF
TGTGCCAGTAGTGGTGGAGGCTCCTACGAGCAGTACTTC
>TRBJ2-5|NA|NA|TRBV6-5
CATGQEYQETQYF
TGTGCCACTGGGCAGGAGTACCAAGAGACCCAGTACTTC
>TRBJ1-4|NA|NA|TRBV11-2
CASSLGFRGTNEKLFF
TGTGCCAGCAGCTTAGGTTTCCGGGGGACTAATGAAAAACTGTTTTTT
>TRBJ1-2|TRBD1|NA|TRBV29-1
CSVDRSGQGGRSYGYTF
TGCAGCGTTGATCGGTCGGGACAGGGAGGGAGAAGCTATGGCTACACCTTC
>TRBJ2-7|TRBD1|NA|TRBV18
CASSQTGGNAYEQYF
TGTGCCAGCTCACAAACAGGGGGAAACGCCTACGAGCAGTACTTC
>TRBJ2-1|TRBD2|NA|TRBV7-2
CASSFLGFTAGGRGEQFF
TGTGCCAGCAGCTTTTTGGGGTTTACAGCGGGGGGCCGGGGTGAGCAGTTCTTC
>TRBJ1-2|NA|NA|TRBV7-9
CASSFQDNGYTF
TGTGCCAGCAGCTTCCAGGACAATGGCTACACCTTC